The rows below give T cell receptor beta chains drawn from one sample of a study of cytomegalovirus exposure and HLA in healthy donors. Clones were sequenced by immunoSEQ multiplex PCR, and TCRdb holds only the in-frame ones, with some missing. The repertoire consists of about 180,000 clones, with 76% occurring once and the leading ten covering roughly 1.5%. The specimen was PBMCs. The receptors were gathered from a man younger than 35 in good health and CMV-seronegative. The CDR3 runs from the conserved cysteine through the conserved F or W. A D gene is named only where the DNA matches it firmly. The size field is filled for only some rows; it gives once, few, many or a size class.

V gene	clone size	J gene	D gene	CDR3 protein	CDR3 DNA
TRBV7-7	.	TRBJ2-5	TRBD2	CASSLAGGPGETQYF	TGTGCTAGCAGCCTAGCGGGAGGGCCAGGAGAGACCCAGTACTTC
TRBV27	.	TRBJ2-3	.	CASSTYSTDTQYF	TGTGCCAGCAGTACCTACTCCACAGATACGCAGTATTTT
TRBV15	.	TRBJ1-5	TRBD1	CATGTVMRNQPQHF	TGTGCCACGGGGACAGTTATGCGCAATCAGCCCCAGCATTTT
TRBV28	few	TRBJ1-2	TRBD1	CASSSPDRENYGYTF	TGTGCCAGCAGTTCCCCCGACAGGGAGAACTATGGCTACACCTTC
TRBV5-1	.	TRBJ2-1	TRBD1	CASSMTRTGGRDEQFF	TGCGCCAGCAGCATGACACGGACAGGGGGCAGGGATGAGCAGTTCTTC
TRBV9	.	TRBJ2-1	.	CASSVDGSPYNEQFF	TGTGCCAGCAGCGTAGATGGGAGCCCCTACAATGAGCAGTTCTTC
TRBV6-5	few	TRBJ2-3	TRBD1	CASSRGQGTDTQYF	TGTGCCAGCAGCCGGGGACAGGGCACAGATACGCAGTATTTT
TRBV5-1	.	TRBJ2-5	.	CANRRAPEVETQYF	TGCGCCAACCGACGAGCCCCCGAGGTAGAGACCCAGTACTTC
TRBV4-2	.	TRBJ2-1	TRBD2	CASSPAGTSLSNEQFF	TGTGCCAGCAGCCCTGCCGGGACTAGCTTAAGCAATGAGCAGTTCTTC
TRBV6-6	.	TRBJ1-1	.	CASSTLVGGGTEAFF	TGTGCCAGCAGTACCCTGGTGGGGGGTGGGACTGAAGCTTTCTTT
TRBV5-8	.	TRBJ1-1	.	CASSWMQGTEAFF	TGTGCCAGCAGCTGGATGCAGGGCACTGAAGCTTTCTTT
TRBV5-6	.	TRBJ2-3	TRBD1	CASSTGTGESTDTQYF	TGTGCCAGCAGCACCGGTACAGGGGAGAGCACAGATACGCAGTATTTT
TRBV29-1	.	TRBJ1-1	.	CSVTRGGTEAFF	TGCAGCGTTACGAGAGGGGGCACTGAAGCTTTCTTT
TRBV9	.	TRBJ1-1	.	CASSSGRENTEAFF	TGTGCCAGCAGCTCGGGGAGGGAGAACACTGAAGCTTTCTTT
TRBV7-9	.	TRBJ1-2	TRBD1	CSSSSGQPNYGYTF	TGTTCCAGCAGCTCGGGACAGCCGAACTATGGCTACACCTTC
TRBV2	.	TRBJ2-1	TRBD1	CASSSNRGTSYNEQFF	TGTGCCAGCAGTTCGAACAGGGGGACCTCCTACAATGAGCAGTTCTTC
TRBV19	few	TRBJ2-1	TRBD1	CASSVTGGAYNEQFF	TGTGCCAGTAGTGTGACAGGGGGGGCCTACAATGAGCAGTTCTTC
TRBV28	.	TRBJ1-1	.	CASSSTGRRTEAFF	TGTGCCAGCAGTTCCACCGGCCGGAGGACTGAAGCTTTCTTT
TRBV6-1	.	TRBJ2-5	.	CASRESGFSQETQYF	TGTGCCAGCAGAGAGTCGGGGTTTTCACAAGAGACCCAGTACTTC
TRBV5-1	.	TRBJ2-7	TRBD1	CASSSDRGDYEQYF	TGCGCCAGCAGCTCGGACAGGGGGGACTACGAGCAGTACTTC
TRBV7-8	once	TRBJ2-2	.	CASSLETTGELFF	TGTGCCAGCAGCTTGGAGACTACTGGGGAGCTGTTTTTT
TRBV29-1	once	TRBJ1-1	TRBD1	CSVGQGLNTEAFF	TGCAGCGTTGGACAGGGACTGAACACTGAAGCTTTCTTT
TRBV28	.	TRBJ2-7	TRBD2	CASSLLLAGVHNEQYF	TGTGCCAGCAGTCTCCTACTAGCGGGAGTCCATAACGAGCAGTACTTC
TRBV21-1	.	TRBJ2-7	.	CASSQKRDRAYEQYF	TGTGCCAGCAGCCAAAAACGGGACAGGGCCTACGAGCAGTACTTC
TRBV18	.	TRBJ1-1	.	CASSIGGRGTEAFF	TGTGCCAGCTCAATAGGGGGAAGGGGCACTGAAGCTTTCTTT
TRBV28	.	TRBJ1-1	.	CASSLLDTEAFF	TGTGCCAGCAGTTTATTAGACACTGAAGCTTTCTTT
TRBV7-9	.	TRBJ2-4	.	CASSLGWGENIQYF	TGTGCCAGCAGCCTAGGATGGGGCGAAAACATTCAGTACTTC
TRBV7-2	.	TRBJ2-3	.	CASSFRDTQYF	TGTGCCAGCAGCTTTCGGGATACGCAGTATTTT
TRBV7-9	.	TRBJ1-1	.	CASSLLSGAEAFF	TGTGCCAGCAGCTTGCTGTCAGGGGCTGAAGCTTTCTTT
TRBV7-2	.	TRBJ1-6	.	CASSLRLLNSPLHF	TGTGCCAGCAGCTTAAGACTGCTTAATTCACCCCTCCACTTT
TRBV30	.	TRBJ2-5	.	CAWSRGSQETQYF	TGTGCCTGGAGTCGCGGATCCCAAGAGACCCAGTACTTC
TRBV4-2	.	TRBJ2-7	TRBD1	CASSGMRAGGYYEQYF	TGTGCCAGCAGCGGAATGCGTGCAGGGGGATACTACGAGCAGTACTTC
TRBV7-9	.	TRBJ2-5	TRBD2	CASSSGTRWDGETQYF	TGTGCCAGCAGCTCAGGGACTAGGTGGGATGGGGAGACCCAGTACTTC
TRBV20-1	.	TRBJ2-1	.	CSASFNNEQFF	TGCAGTGCTAGTTTTAACAATGAGCAGTTCTTC
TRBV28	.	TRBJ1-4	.	CASSLTVKPLFF	TGTGCCAGCAGTTTAACAGTCAAGCCACTGTTTTTT
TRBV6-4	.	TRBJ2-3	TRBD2	CARFGDAGGYTQYF	TGTGCCAGATTCGGGGACGCGGGAGGTTATACGCAGTATTTT
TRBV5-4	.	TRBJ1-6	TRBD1	CASSPGTGQGSPLHF	TGTGCCAGCAGCCCCGGGACGGGACAGGGGTCACCCCTCCACTTT
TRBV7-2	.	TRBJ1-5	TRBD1	CASAEGAYQPQHF	TGTGCCAGCGCTGAGGGGGCTTATCAGCCCCAGCATTTT
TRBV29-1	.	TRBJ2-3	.	CSVEGREFGTDTQYF	TGCAGCGTTGAGGGTCGGGAGTTTGGGACAGATACGCAGTATTTT
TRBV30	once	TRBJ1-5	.	CAWSASGNQPQHF	TGTGCCTGGAGTGCCAGTGGCAATCAGCCCCAGCATTTT
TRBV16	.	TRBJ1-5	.	CASSQSGDLNF	TGTGCCAGCAGCCAATCGGGGGACTTGAATTTT
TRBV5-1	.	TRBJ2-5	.	CASSPPEETQYF	TGCGCCAGCAGCCCTCCCGAGGAGACCCAGTACTTC
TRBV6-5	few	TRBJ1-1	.	CASSYSTGEAFF	TGTGCCAGCAGTTACTCGACAGGTGAAGCTTTCTTT